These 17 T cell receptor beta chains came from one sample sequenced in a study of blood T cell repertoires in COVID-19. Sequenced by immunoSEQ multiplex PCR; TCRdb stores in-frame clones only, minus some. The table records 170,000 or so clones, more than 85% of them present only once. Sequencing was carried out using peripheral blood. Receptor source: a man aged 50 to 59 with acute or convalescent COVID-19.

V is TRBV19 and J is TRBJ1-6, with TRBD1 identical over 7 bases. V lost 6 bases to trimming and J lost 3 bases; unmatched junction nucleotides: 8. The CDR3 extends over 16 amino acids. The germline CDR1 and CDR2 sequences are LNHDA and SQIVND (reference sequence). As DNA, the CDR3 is TGTGCCAGTAGGCGCAGGGGGGACGTCTATAATTCACCCCTCCACTTT. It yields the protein CASRRRGDVYNSPLHF.

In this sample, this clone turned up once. The CDR3 here is CASSVDDSGDRPWAGDEQFF. The CDR3 nucleotides read TGTGCCAGCAGCGTAGATGATTCTGGTGACAGGCCCTGGGCGGGTGATGAGCAGTTCTTC. This chain joins TRBV9 and TRBJ2-1; maybe TRBD1 (6 bases). Trimming removed 0 bases from V and 8 bases from J, with 30 bases in between. Germline assignment: CDR1 SGDLS and CDR2 YYNGEE. The CDR3 is made up of 20 amino acids.

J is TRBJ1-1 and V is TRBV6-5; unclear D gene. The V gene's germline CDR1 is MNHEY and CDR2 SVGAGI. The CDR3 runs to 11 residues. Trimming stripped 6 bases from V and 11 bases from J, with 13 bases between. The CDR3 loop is CASSSGSKAFF. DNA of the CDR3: TGTGCCAGCAGCTCCGGGTCAAAGGCTTTCTTT.

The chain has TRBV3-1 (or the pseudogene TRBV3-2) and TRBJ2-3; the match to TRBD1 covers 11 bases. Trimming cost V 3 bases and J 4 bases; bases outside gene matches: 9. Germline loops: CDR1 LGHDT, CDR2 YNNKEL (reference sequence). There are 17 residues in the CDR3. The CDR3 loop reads CASSQNIGTGGADTQYF. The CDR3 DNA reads TGTGCCAGCAGCCAGAACATTGGGACAGGGGGGGCAGATACGCAGTATTTT.

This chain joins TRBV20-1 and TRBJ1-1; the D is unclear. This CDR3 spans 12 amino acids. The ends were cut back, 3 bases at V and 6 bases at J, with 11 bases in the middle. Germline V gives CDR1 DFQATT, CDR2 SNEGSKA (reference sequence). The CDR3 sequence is CSASAWGAEAFF. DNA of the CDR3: TGCAGTGCTAGTGCCTGGGGAGCTGAAGCTTTCTTT.

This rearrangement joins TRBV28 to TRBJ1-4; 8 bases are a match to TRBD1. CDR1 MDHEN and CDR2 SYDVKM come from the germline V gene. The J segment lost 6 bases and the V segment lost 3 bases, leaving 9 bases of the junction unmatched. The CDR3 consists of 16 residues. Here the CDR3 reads CASSLTGAGRDEKLFF. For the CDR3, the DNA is TGTGCCAGCAGTTTGACAGGGGCCGGTAGGGATGAAAAACTGTTTTTT.

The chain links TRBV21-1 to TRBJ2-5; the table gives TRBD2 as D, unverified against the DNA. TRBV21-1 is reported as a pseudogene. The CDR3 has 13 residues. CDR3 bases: TGTGCCAGCACGCGGGACCGGGGGGAGACCCAGTACTTC. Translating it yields CASTRDRGETQYF.

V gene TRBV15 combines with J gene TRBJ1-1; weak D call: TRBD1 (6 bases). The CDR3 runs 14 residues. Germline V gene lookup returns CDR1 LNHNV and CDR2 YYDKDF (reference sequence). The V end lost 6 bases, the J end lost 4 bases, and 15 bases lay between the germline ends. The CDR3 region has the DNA TGTGCCACCAGTCGGGTGGGGGGGCGCACTGAAGCTTTCTTT. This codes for CATSRVGGRTEAFF.

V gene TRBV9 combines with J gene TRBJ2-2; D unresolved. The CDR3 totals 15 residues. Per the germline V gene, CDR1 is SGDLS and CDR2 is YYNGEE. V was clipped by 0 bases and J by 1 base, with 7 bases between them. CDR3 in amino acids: CASSVVHGNTGELFF. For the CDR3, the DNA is TGTGCCAGCAGCGTAGTGCACGGGAACACCGGGGAGCTGTTTTTT.

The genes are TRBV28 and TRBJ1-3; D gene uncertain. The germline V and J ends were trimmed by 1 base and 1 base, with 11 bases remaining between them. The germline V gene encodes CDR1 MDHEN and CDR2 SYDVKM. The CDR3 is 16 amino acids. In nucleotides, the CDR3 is TGTGCCAGCAGTTTATTCAGGTTTGGGTCTGGAAACACCATATATTTT. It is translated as CASSLFRFGSGNTIYF.

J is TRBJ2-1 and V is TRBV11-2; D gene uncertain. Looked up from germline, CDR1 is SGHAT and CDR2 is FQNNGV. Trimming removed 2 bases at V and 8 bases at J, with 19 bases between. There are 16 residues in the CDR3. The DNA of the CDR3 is TGTGCCAGCAGCTTAAATCTTGAGGCGGTCAGATATGAGCAGTTCTTC. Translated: CASSLNLEAVRYEQFF.

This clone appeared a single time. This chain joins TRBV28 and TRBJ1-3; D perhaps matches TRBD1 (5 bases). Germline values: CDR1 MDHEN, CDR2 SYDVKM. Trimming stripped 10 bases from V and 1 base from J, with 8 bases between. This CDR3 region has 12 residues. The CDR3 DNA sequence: TGTGCCACAGGGTCATCTGGAAACACCATATATTTT. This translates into CATGSSGNTIYF. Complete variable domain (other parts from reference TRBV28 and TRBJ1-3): DVKVTQSSRYLVKRTGEKVFLECVQDMDHENMFWYRQDPGLGLRLIYFSYDVKMKEKGDIPEGYSVSREKKERFSLILESASTNQTSMYLCATGSSGNTIYFGEGSWLTVV.

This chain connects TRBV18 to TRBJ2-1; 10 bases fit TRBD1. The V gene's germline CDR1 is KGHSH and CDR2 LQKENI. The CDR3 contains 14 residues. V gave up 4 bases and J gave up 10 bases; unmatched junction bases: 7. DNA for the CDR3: TGTGCCAGCTCACGCCCGGGACAGGGGACCGAGCAGTTCTTC. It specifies CASSRPGQGTEQFF.

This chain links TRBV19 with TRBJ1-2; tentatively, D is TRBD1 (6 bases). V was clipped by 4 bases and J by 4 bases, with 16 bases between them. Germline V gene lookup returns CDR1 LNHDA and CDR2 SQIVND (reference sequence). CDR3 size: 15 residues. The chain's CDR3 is CASSRPGQPFYGYTF. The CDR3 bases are TGTGCCAGTAGTAGACCGGGACAACCTTTCTATGGCTACACCTTC.

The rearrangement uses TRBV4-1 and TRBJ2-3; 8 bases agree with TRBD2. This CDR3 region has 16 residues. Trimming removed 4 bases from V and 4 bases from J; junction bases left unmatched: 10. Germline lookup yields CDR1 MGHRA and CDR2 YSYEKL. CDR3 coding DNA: TGCGCCAGCAGCCGGGGCCTAGCGGGCACCCCAGATACGCAGTATTTT. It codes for CASSRGLAGTPDTQYF.

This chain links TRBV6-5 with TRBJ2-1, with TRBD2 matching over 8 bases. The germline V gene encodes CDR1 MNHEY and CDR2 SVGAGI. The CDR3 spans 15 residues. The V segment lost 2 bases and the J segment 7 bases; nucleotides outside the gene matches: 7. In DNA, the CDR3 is TGTGCCAGCAGTTACGACACGGGGGGGTGGAATGAGCAGTTCTTC. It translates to CASSYDTGGWNEQFF.

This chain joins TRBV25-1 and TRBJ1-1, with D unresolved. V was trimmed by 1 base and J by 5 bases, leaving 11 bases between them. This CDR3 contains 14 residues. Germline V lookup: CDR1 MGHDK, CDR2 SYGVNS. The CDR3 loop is CASSESGDRTEAFF. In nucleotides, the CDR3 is TGTGCCAGCAGTGAATCCGGGGATCGGACTGAAGCTTTCTTT.